This T cell receptor (beta chain) emerged from a study of molecular identifiers for immune sequencing clone quantification. This CDR3 has 15 amino acids. The V gene's germline CDR1 is LGHNT and CDR2 FRNRAP. Trimming took 6 bases from V and 5 from J, leaving 20 bases between them. As CD8+CD4-CCR7+CD45RA+ cells, naive CD8 T cells were sorted. Methods described previously were used for bulk TCR libraries, and listed TCR primers were applied. One entry per CDR3 protein, called by TCRdb with MiXCR from the PCR reads. The sample includes 490,000 or so distinct CDR3 sequences, about 26% of them seen just once. This clonotype has only a few counts.

This TCR came from a human donor in good health. Some libraries in this study had Jurkat cell RNA spiked in. Sequenced input: naive CD8+ T cells from blood, with Jurkat cell RNA spiked in. The subset denotes: FACS-sorted CD8+CD4-CCR7+CD45RA+ naive T cells. This chain connects TRBV12-5 to TRBJ2-7, with D possibly TRBD1 on 6 matching bases. The DNA of the CDR3 is TGTGCTAGTGGACTACAGGGCGCCAATGACGACGAGCAGTACTTC. Translation gives CASGLQGANDDEQYF.